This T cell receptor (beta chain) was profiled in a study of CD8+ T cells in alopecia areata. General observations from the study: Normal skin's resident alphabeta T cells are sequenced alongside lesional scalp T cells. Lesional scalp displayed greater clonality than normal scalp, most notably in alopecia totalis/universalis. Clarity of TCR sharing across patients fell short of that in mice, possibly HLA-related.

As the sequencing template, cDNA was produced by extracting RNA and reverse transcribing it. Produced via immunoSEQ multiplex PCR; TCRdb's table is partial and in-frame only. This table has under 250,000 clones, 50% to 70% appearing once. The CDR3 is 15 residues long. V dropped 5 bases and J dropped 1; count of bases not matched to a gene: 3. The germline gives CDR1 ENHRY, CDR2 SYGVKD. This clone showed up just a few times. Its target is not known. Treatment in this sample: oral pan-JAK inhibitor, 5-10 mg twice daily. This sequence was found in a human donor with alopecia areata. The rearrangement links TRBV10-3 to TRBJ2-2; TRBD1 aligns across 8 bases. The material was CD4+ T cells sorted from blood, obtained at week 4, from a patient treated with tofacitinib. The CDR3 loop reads CAISTGTGNTGELFF. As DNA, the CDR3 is TGTGCCATCAGTACCGGGACAGGGAACACCGGGGAGCTGTTTTTT.